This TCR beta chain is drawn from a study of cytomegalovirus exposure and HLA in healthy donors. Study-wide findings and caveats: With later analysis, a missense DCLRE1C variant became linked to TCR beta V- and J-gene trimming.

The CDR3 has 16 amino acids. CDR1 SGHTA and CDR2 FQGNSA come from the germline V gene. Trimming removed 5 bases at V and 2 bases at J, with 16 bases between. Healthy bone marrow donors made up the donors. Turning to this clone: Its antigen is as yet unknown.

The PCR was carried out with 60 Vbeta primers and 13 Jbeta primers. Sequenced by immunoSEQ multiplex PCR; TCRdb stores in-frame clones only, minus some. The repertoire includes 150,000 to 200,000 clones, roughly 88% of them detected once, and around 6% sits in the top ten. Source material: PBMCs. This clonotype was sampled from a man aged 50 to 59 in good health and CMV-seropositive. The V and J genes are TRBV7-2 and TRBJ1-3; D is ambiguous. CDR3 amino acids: CASSLGGHITGNTIYF. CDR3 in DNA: TGTGCCAGCAGCCTAGGTGGGCACATCACTGGAAACACCATATATTTT.